This TCR beta chain came from a study of glioma-infiltrating T cells after dendritic cell vaccination. The table lists this clone with a few counts. Time point here: after dendritic cell vaccination, including at tumor progression/relapse. Germline values: CDR1 ENHRY, CDR2 SYGVKD. The V gene lost 7 bases and the J gene lost 4 bases, with 10 bases spanning the gap. The CDR3 contains 13 residues. Profiling relied on immunoSEQ multiplex PCR, and the TCRdb table lists in-frame clones only, not all of them. The sample includes 110,000 or so clones, 90% seen only once; the top ten take roughly 2.5%. This sequence joins TRBV10-3 and TRBJ1-4, with D possibly matching TRBD1 (6 bases). The starting material was blood, obtained after dendritic cell vaccination. The TCR sequence derives from a human donor with glioblastoma. CDR3 DNA: TGTGCCATCACTCGACAGGTTAATGAAAAACTGTTTTTT. Translated: CAITRQVNEKLFF.